The following is a T cell receptor beta chain sequence with its context. What it recognizes is unknown. The data are from a study of shared clonotypes between healthy human individuals. Study-level background: Researchers assigned three CD4 naive, three CD4 memory, two CD8 naive and one CD8 memory plate to each donor. Overall study results and limits: Having only a few donors restricted how much genetic and exposure-history diversity was captured.

Cells designated naive CD8 were CD45RO-negative and were positively selected for CCR7, with terminally differentiated effector memory CD45RA+ cells excluded. Recent acute infections and vaccinations were absent in the healthy HIV-negative adult donors. Per the germline V gene, CDR1 is LNHDA and CDR2 is SQIVND (reference sequence). V dropped 8 bases and J dropped 6; count of bases not matched to a gene: 4. The CDR3 has 13 residues. The method was immunoSEQ multiplex PCR; TCRdb's version includes in-frame clones alone and lacks a portion of them. Among about 1.9 million clones listed, approximately 92% were seen once.

Input material: naive CD8+ T cells from PBMCs. The TCR comes from a man in his late teens or twenties in good health. Some clones in this sample may be carry-over from other donors' samples. The chain links TRBV19 to TRBJ1-5; 10 bases map to TRBD1. The CDR3 DNA reads TGTGCCAGTCGGACAGGGGGAAGTCAGCCCCAGCATTTT. Residues: CASRTGGSQPQHF.